The 27 T cell receptor beta chains presented below share a single source sample, sequenced in a study of T cells in Graves' hyperthyroidism and ophthalmopathy. What was amplified from RNA transcripts were TCR beta CDR3 regions. Using the HTBI primer set, a first-round RT-PCR was run on the TCR CDR3. TCRdb re-derived calls from the multiplex PCR reads in MiXCR, one entry per CDR3 protein. The sample consists of a few hundred thousand distinct CDR3 sequences, around 46% of them appearing once. The sample comprised peripheral blood or thyroid tissue (not recorded which). The receptors were sampled from an adult woman with Graves' disease, either hyperthyroidism or ophthalmopathy (not recorded which).

This clonotype has a count of ten or more. The V call is TRBV7-9, the J call TRBJ2-2; possible D gene TRBD1, 6 bases. Trimming took off 1 base at V and 2 bases at J, with 11 bases between the two ends. CDR3 length equals 16 residues. CDR1 is SEHNR, CDR2 FQNEAQ, per germline (reference sequence). In DNA, the CDR3 is TGTGCCAGCAGCTTAGGCACAGGGTTTAACACCGGGGAGCTGTTTTTT. It yields the protein CASSLGTGFNTGELFF.

The J gene is TRBJ2-7, the V gene TRBV11-2, with a tentative D call TRBD2 (6 bases). The CDR3 runs 16 residues. Germline loops: CDR1 SGHAT, CDR2 FQNNGV. The ends were cut back, 6 bases at V and 4 bases at J, with 22 bases in the middle. The CDR3 DNA reads TGTGCCAGCAGATCAAACCCGGGAGTCGGGAAATACGAGCAGTACTTC. This translates into CASRSNPGVGKYEQYF.

This chain uses TRBV7-2 with TRBJ2-7, with D unresolved. Trimming stripped 1 base from V and 3 bases from J, with 13 bases between. This CDR3 has 15 amino acids. Germline V gives CDR1 SGHTA, CDR2 FQGNSA. The CDR3 coding sequence is TGTGCCAGCAGCTTAGGGGCCCAAAACTACTACGAGCAGTACTTC. Translation gives CASSLGAQNYYEQYF.

This clonotype has at least ten counts. The rearrangement uses TRBV19 and TRBJ1-1; 7 bases align to TRBD1. This CDR3 spans 14 amino acids. The germline gives CDR1 LNHDA, CDR2 SQIVND (reference sequence). V shed 3 bases and J 6 bases; nucleotides not matched to a gene: 7. The CDR3 reads CASSMQQGVPEAFF. Here the CDR3 DNA reads TGTGCCAGTAGTATGCAGCAGGGGGTCCCTGAAGCTTTCTTT.

V is TRBV5-1 and J is TRBJ2-5; possible D gene TRBD2, 5 bases. V gave up 4 bases and J gave up 0 bases, with 13 bases separating them. CDR1 SGHRS and CDR2 YFSETQ come from the germline V gene. The CDR3 runs 15 residues. CDR3 DNA: TGCGCCAGCAGCCTAGGTGGGAGTTACCAAGAGACCCAGTACTTC. This translates into CASSLGGSYQETQYF.

The chain is built from TRBV6-5 and TRBJ1-5, with D perhaps matching TRBD1 (6 bases). The CDR3 length is 14 residues. CDR1 MNHEY and CDR2 SVGAGI come from the germline V gene. Trimming stripped 6 bases from V and 4 bases from J, with 13 bases between. CDR3 nucleotide sequence: TGTGCCAGCAGGATGACAGGCCTAAATCAGCCCCAGCATTTT. Amino acid sequence: CASRMTGLNQPQHF.

The chain carries TRBV6-1 and TRBJ1-1; the match to TRBD1 covers 7 bases. This CDR3 has 16 amino acids. CDR1 is MNHNS and CDR2 is SASEGT in the germline V gene. V was clipped by 5 bases and J by 1 base; unmatched bases: 10. The CDR3 bases are TGTGCCAGCAGTTACTGGGGACAGCGACGGAACACTGAAGCTTTCTTT. Translating gives CASSYWGQRRNTEAFF.

This clonotype was seen repeatedly, ten times or more. V usage is TRBV6-6 and J usage is TRBJ1-1; D gene unclear. The CDR3 runs to 11 residues. Germline assignment: CDR1 MNHNY and CDR2 SVGAGI (reference sequence). V lost 2 bases and J lost 7, with 5 bases in between. The CDR3 protein is CASSYRIEAFF. Written as DNA, the CDR3 is TGTGCCAGCAGTTACAGAATTGAAGCTTTCTTT.

This clonotype has ten or more counts. The V call is TRBV19, the J call TRBJ2-2; no definite D call. CDR3 length: 14 residues. V lost 1 base and J 5 bases, leaving 8 bases between the germline ends. Looked up from germline, CDR1 is LNHDA and CDR2 is SQIVND (reference sequence). CDR3 in amino acids: CASSIGSYTGELFF. The DNA for the CDR3 is TGTGCCAGTAGTATAGGGTCTTATACCGGGGAGCTGTTTTTT.

This chain joins TRBV2 and TRBJ1-3; TRBD1 aligns across 8 bases. Per germline, CDR1 SNHLY and CDR2 FYNNEI. Unmatched junction bases numbered 9, after V lost 5 bases and J lost 0 bases. This CDR3 is 17 amino acids long. The CDR3 DNA reads as TGTGCCAGCAGTACCAACCGGGACAGGTTCTCTGGAAACACCATATATTTT. Protein: CASSTNRDRFSGNTIYF.

Regarding this clonotype: A junction end diverges from the germline sequence, so it may reflect a read error. This sequence joins TRBV5-1 and TRBJ1-1; maybe TRBD1 (5 bases). Looked up from germline, CDR1 is SGHRS and CDR2 is YFSETQ. The length of the CDR3 is 15 residues. In nucleotides, the CDR3 is TGCGCCAGCAGTCCTCAAGAGGGGAGAAGCACTGAATCTTTCTTT. As protein: CASSPQEGRSTESFF.

Worth noting for this clonotype: This may be a read error: a much more frequent sequence differs by one nucleotide. The chain links TRBV11-2 to TRBJ2-2, with 8 bases lining up with TRBD1. This CDR3 has 18 amino acids. Germline V gene lookup returns CDR1 SGHAT and CDR2 FQNNGV. J lost 1 base, V lost 6 bases, and 13 bases had no gene match. The CDR3 region has the DNA TGTGCCAGCAGATCCCATCCCTTGGGGACAGGGAACACCGGGGAGCTGTTTTTT. Protein: CASRSHPLGTGNTGELFF.

V is TRBV7-9 and J is TRBJ2-7; weak D call: TRBD2 (6 bases). This CDR3 has 12 residues. Germline loops: CDR1 SEHNR, CDR2 FQNEAQ (reference sequence). The CDR3 protein is CASRDFTYEQYF. CDR3 nucleotide sequence: TGTGCATCGAGGGACTTCACCTACGAGCAGTACTTC.

This chain's CDR3 is CASSTSRGDNTEAFF. CDR3 nucleotides: TGCGCCAGCAGCACAAGCAGGGGGGATAACACTGAAGCTTTCTTT. The chain recombines TRBV5-1 with TRBJ1-1, with TRBD1 identical over 7 bases. Germline-derived CDR1 and CDR2 are SGHRS and YFSETQ. The trim removed 4 bases at V and 2 bases at J, leaving 8 bases unmatched. The CDR3 consists of 15 residues.

This clonotype was found many times. The chain carries TRBV4-1 and TRBJ2-5, with D perhaps matching TRBD1 or TRBD2 (7 bases each). Trimming took off 7 bases at V and 5 bases at J, with 23 bases between the two ends. This CDR3 is 16 amino acids long. Germline values: CDR1 MGHRA, CDR2 YSYEKL. DNA for the CDR3: TGCGCCAGCACCCCCTCGCGTCGACAGGGAGGGGAGACCCAGTACTTC. It is translated as CASTPSRRQGGETQYF.

The chain links TRBV2 to TRBJ2-2; D call uncertain. V was shortened by 7 bases and J by 7 bases, with 7 bases between the two germline ends. This CDR3 contains 11 residues. In germline, CDR1 is SNHLY, CDR2 FYNNEI. The chain's CDR3 is CASMVRGELFF. CDR3 DNA sequence: TGTGCCAGCATGGTACGCGGGGAGCTGTTTTTT.

The rearrangement uses TRBV2 and TRBJ1-2; D not resolved. Trimming pared 5 bases from V and 8 bases from J, leaving 12 bases between. Per germline, CDR1 SNHLY and CDR2 FYNNEI. The CDR3 contains 12 residues. CDR3 sequence reads: CASSRPAGGYTF. The CDR3 nucleotides read TGTGCCAGCAGTCGGCCAGCCGGCGGCTACACCTTC.

This sequence joins TRBV20-1 and TRBJ1-2; TRBD1 matches at 10 bases. V gave up 6 bases and J gave up 7 bases; unmatched junction bases: 8. CDR3 length: 13 residues. In germline, CDR1 is DFQATT, CDR2 SNEGSKA (reference sequence). For the CDR3, the DNA is TGCAGTGCCGCTAGGACAGGGGGGGTTGGCTACACCTTC. Encoded protein: CSAARTGGVGYTF.

The chain couples TRBV29-1 to TRBJ2-7, with TRBD2 identical over 12 bases. The V and J ends lost 6 bases and 0 bases, in that order; junction bases with no gene match: 12. The CDR3 runs 17 residues. Per germline, CDR1 SQVTM and CDR2 ANQGSEA. The CDR3: CSVASGTSGRPSYEQYF. Written as DNA, the CDR3 is TGCAGCGTCGCCTCCGGGACTAGCGGGCGACCCTCCTACGAGCAGTACTTC.

The CDR3 loop reads CASSSSGNLYEQYF. CDR3 nucleotides: TGTGCCAGTAGTAGCAGCGGGAACCTCTACGAGCAGTACTTC. This chain links TRBV19 with TRBJ2-7, with 7 bases lining up with TRBD2. The V gene's germline CDR1 is LNHDA and CDR2 SQIVND (reference sequence). The CDR3 sequence is 14 residues long. Trimming at V came to 4 bases and at J to 3 bases, leaving 6 bases not matched to a gene.

Regarding this clonotype: A much larger clone differs by one base, so this may be a read error. The chain links TRBV5-4 to TRBJ1-1, with D perhaps TRBD1 (6 bases). V was cut by 7 bases and J by 4 bases, with 17 bases left in between. The CDR3 spans 14 residues. Germline-derived CDR1 and CDR2 are SGHNT and YYREEE (reference sequence). The CDR3, as DNA: TGTGCCAGCCGGTGGGGGGCAGGGAGCACTGAAGCTTTCTTT. As protein: CASRWGAGSTEAFF.

This clonotype was seen at least ten times. The chain joins TRBV7-2 to TRBJ2-2, with a weak D call TRBD1 (6 bases). The germline V gene has CDR1 SGHTA and CDR2 FQGNSA. The germline V and J ends were trimmed by 4 bases and 4 bases, with 10 bases remaining between them. There are 14 residues in the CDR3. The CDR3 loop is CASSSGQITGELFF. The DNA of the CDR3 is TGTGCCAGCAGCTCCGGACAGATCACCGGGGAGCTGTTTTTT.

Points on this clonotype: Lacking the conserved final phenylalanine or tryptophan, this CDR3 likely reflects a read error. The chain couples TRBV7-9 to TRBJ1-1; TRBD1 aligns across 12 bases. The CDR3 is 16 residues long. Germline V CDR1 and CDR2: SEHNR, FQNEAQ (reference sequence). CDR3: CASSPRDRGRYTEAFL. For the CDR3, the DNA is TGCGCCAGCAGCCCTCGGGACAGGGGGCGTTACACTGAAGCTTTCCTT.

V gene TRBV5-1 combines with J gene TRBJ1-4, with D tentatively TRBD1 (6 bases). There are 14 residues in the CDR3. Germline assignment: CDR1 SGHRS and CDR2 YFSETQ. With 4 bases removed from V and 3 bases from J, the gap between germline ends came to 10 bases. The CDR3 DNA follows: TGCGCCAGCAGCGAGGACAGTTCTAATGAAAAACTGTTTTTT. Amino acid sequence: CASSEDSSNEKLFF.

The chain carries TRBV20-1 and TRBJ2-7; 8 nucleotides agree with TRBD1. Germline V gene sequence: CDR1 DFQATT, CDR2 SNEGSKA (reference sequence). The CDR3 contains 13 residues. With 4 bases clipped from V and 4 bases from J, the junction kept 6 bases outside the gene matches. CDR3 nucleotide sequence: TGCAGTGCTAATCAGGGGGCTTATTACGAGCAGTACTTC. Its translation: CSANQGAYYEQYF.

The rearrangement links TRBV28 to TRBJ2-5, with D possibly TRBD2 on 5 matching bases. The CDR3 has 13 amino acids. Germline CDR1 is MDHEN and CDR2 is SYDVKM. The germline V and J ends were trimmed by 1 base and 14 bases, with 17 bases remaining between them. The CDR3 bases are TGTGCCAGCAGTTTATCCGGTTTTACCTCGGGATACTTC. Translation: CASSLSGFTSGYF. Filled out from reference TRBV28 and TRBJ2-5, the complete variable domain reads DVKVTQSSRYLVKRTGEKVFLECVQDMDHENMFWYRQDPGLGLRLIYFSYDVKMKEKGDIPEGYSVSREKKERFSLILESASTNQTSMYLCASSLSGFTSGYFGPGTRLLVL.

The genes are TRBV18 and TRBJ1-4; D call uncertain. V was trimmed by 2 bases and J by 7 bases, leaving 8 bases between them. The CDR3 runs 13 residues. Germline assignment: CDR1 KGHSH and CDR2 LQKENI. CDR3 sequence reads: CASSPGRSEKLFF. The CDR3 DNA reads TGTGCCAGCTCACCAGGACGGAGTGAAAAACTGTTTTTT.